These 18 T cell receptor beta chains originate from one sample sequenced in a study of cytomegalovirus exposure and HLA in healthy donors. Primers: 60 Vbeta forward and 13 Jbeta reverse. Assay used: immunoSEQ multiplex PCR; TCRdb lists only in-frame clones, some missing. Of 70,000 to 95,000 clones listed, over 70% are singletons. Sequencing was done on a sample of PBMCs. The receptors shown here come from a man aged 35 to 55 in good health and CMV-seronegative.

This chain links TRBV6-5 with TRBJ2-2; possibly TRBD2 for D (7 bases). Germline V gene lookup returns CDR1 MNHEY and CDR2 SVGAGI. The CDR3 consists of 15 residues. V lost 8 bases, J lost 2 bases, and 15 bases lay in between. The CDR3 is CASHKGGFNTGELFF. In DNA form, the CDR3 reads TGTGCCAGCCATAAGGGGGGGTTCAACACCGGGGAGCTGTTTTTT.

This clone showed up just once. The chain employs TRBV5-1 and TRBJ1-1; 8 nucleotides match TRBD1. The ends lost 7 bases at V and 4 bases at J; junction bases unmatched: 9. Germline V lookup: CDR1 SGHRS, CDR2 YFSETQ. There are 14 residues in the CDR3. The CDR3 loop is CASSTPDRVTEAFF. The DNA for the CDR3 is TGCGCCAGCTCTACGCCGGACAGGGTCACTGAAGCTTTCTTT.

J is TRBJ1-3 and V is TRBV29-1; 7 bases fit TRBD1. Trimming took 6 bases from V and 2 from J; bases not matched to a gene: 7. The CDR3 covers 14 residues. From germline, CDR1 is SQVTM and CDR2 ANQGSEA. The CDR3 sequence is CSVWTGPPGNTIYF. DNA of the CDR3: TGCAGCGTCTGGACAGGCCCACCTGGAAACACCATATATTTT. Together with reference TRBV29-1 and TRBJ1-3, the CDR3 gives the full variable domain: SAVISQKPSRDICQRGTSLTIQCQVDSQVTMMFWYRQQPGQSLTLIATANQGSEATYESGFVIDKFPISRPNLTFSTLTVSNMSPEDSSIYLCSVWTGPPGNTIYFGEGSWLTVV.

The V gene is TRBV10-1, the J gene TRBJ1-1, with 7 bases lining up with TRBD1. This CDR3 contains 14 residues. Germline V gene data show CDR1 as WNHNN and CDR2 as SYGVQD (reference sequence). Trimming removed 3 bases from V and 5 bases from J; junction bases left unmatched: 6. The CDR3 nucleotides are TGCGCCAGCAGTGAACAGGGGAAGGGGACTGAAGCTTTCTTT. Translated, it gives CASSEQGKGTEAFF.

The chain is built from TRBV2 and TRBJ1-4; 7 bases match TRBD1. The CDR3 is 13 amino acids. V was clipped by 8 bases and J by 7 bases; unmatched bases: 7. The germline V gene has CDR1 SNHLY and CDR2 FYNNEI. CDR3 region: CASPDRDGEKLFF. The CDR3, as DNA: TGTGCCAGCCCCGACAGGGACGGTGAAAAACTGTTTTTT.

The chain uses TRBV27 and TRBJ2-1, with 9 bases lining up with TRBD1. The CDR3 sequence is 14 residues long. Germline CDR1 and CDR2: MNHEY and SMNVEV (reference sequence). The junction had 9 bases not matched to a gene; V was cut back by 8 bases and J by 7 bases. DNA for the CDR3: TGTGCCAGCTATCGGGACAGGGCCGGGAATGAGCAGTTCTTC. This codes for CASYRDRAGNEQFF.

This CDR3 reads CASSPSGGREQYF. CDR3 sequence (DNA): TGTGCCAGTAGTCCTAGCGGGGGCCGGGAGCAGTACTTC. This chain links TRBV19 with TRBJ2-7, with 10 bases lining up with TRBD2. Germline V lookup: CDR1 LNHDA, CDR2 SQIVND (reference sequence). There are 13 residues in the CDR3. The trim removed 5 bases at V and 7 bases at J, leaving 5 bases unmatched.

This sequence joins TRBV18 and TRBJ2-3; the match to TRBD1 covers 7 bases. J was trimmed by 1 base and V by 3 bases; bases with no gene match: 7. CDR3 length: 16 amino acids. Germline CDR1 and CDR2: KGHSH and LQKENI. In nucleotides, the CDR3 is TGTGCCAGCTCACCGATACAGGGGTATGGCACAGATACGCAGTATTTT. Translated, it gives CASSPIQGYGTDTQYF.

CDR3 amino acids: CASSESGAGADTQYF. In nucleotides, the CDR3 is TGTGCCAGCAGTGAGAGCGGGGCGGGCGCAGATACGCAGTATTTT. The chain employs TRBV6-1 and TRBJ2-3; 7 bases map to TRBD2. Germline CDR1 and CDR2: MNHNS and SASEGT. The CDR3 extends over 15 amino acids. V shed 3 bases and J 4 bases; nucleotides not matched to a gene: 7.

V gene TRBV4-1 combines with J gene TRBJ2-1, with TRBD2 matching 8 bases. The CDR3 consists of 16 residues. The V segment lost 2 bases and the J segment 7 bases; nucleotides outside the gene matches: 10. Germline V gene data show CDR1 as MGHRA and CDR2 as YSYEKL. The CDR3 region has the DNA TGCGCCAGCAGCCAATCCGGGGGGGCGCAGTTTAATGAGCAGTTCTTC. It codes for CASSQSGGAQFNEQFF.

This clone has a single count. J is TRBJ2-3 and V is TRBV18, with 11 bases matching TRBD2. Trimming at V came to 6 bases and at J to 5 bases, leaving 7 bases not matched to a gene. This CDR3 spans 15 amino acids. Looked up from germline, CDR1 is KGHSH and CDR2 is LQKENI. CDR3 sequence reads: CASSPGLADRDTQYF. CDR3 DNA sequence: TGTGCCAGCTCTCCGGGACTAGCGGACCGAGATACGCAGTATTTT.

The CDR3 sequence is CASRTVGEGVPEAFF. Here the CDR3 DNA reads TGTGCCAGCAGGACTGTGGGGGAGGGCGTGCCTGAAGCTTTCTTT. This chain joins TRBV27 and TRBJ1-1, with D perhaps matching TRBD1 (5 bases). This CDR3 has 15 amino acids. The V and J ends lost 6 bases and 6 bases respectively, with 20 bases between them. Germline V CDR1 and CDR2: MNHEY, SMNVEV (reference sequence).

The sample holds one count of this clone. CDR3 residues: CASSLRGSNEKLFF. In DNA form, the CDR3 reads TGCGCCAGCAGCTTGAGAGGGTCTAATGAAAAACTGTTTTTT. V gene TRBV5-1 combines with J gene TRBJ1-4; D is undetermined. V was shortened by 1 base and J by 3 bases, with 7 bases between the two germline ends. Germline CDR1 reads SGHRS; CDR2 reads YFSETQ. The length of the CDR3 is 14 residues.

The genes are TRBV29-1 and TRBJ2-7; 7 bases align to TRBD1. CDR3 length: 13 residues. V lost 7 bases to trimming and J lost 0 bases; unmatched junction nucleotides: 6. Germline CDR1 is SQVTM and CDR2 is ANQGSEA. CDR3 bases: TGCAGCGGAAGTGGACAGGACTCCTACGAGCAGTACTTC. It yields the protein CSGSGQDSYEQYF.

The gene calls are TRBV19 and TRBJ2-3; TRBD2 matches 7 bases. The CDR3 consists of 16 residues. Per the germline V gene, CDR1 is LNHDA and CDR2 is SQIVND (reference sequence). The junction had 10 bases not matched to a gene; V was cut back by 3 bases and J by 4 bases. CDR3 nucleotides: TGTGCCAGTAGTATGCGGACGGGGAGGGCCTCAGATACGCAGTATTTT. Its translation: CASSMRTGRASDTQYF.

The CDR3 loop is CASSSTPGTANEQFF. The CDR3 DNA reads as TGTGCCAGCAGCTCGACCCCCGGGACAGCCAATGAGCAGTTCTTC. The chain employs TRBV5-4 and TRBJ2-1, with 7 bases that match TRBD1. Germline V CDR1 and CDR2: SGHNT, YYREEE (reference sequence). Trimming at V came to 3 bases and at J to 6 bases, leaving 9 bases not matched to a gene. The CDR3 has 15 residues.

The chain has TRBV19 and TRBJ2-2; a weak D match, TRBD1 (5 bases). V lost 3 bases, J lost 4 bases, and 12 bases lay in between. The CDR3 extends over 15 amino acids. Germline CDR1 reads LNHDA; CDR2 reads SQIVND (reference sequence). CDR3 protein: CASSMTATVTGELFF. The CDR3 coding sequence is TGTGCCAGTAGTATGACAGCGACAGTCACCGGGGAGCTGTTTTTT.

This clone was detected a few times. This chain links TRBV27 with TRBJ1-2, with D possibly matching TRBD1 (5 bases). V shed 3 bases and J shed 7 bases, with 12 bases lying between them. The CDR3 spans 13 residues. Germline V gene lookup returns CDR1 MNHEY and CDR2 SMNVEV (reference sequence). The CDR3, as DNA: TGTGCCAGCAGTTTTGGGCAGGGAGGTGGCTACACCTTC. Protein: CASSFGQGGGYTF.